Listed below are T cell receptor beta chains from one sample, sequenced in a study of vaccination effects on CD4 cells after COVID-19. Method: immunoSEQ multiplex PCR; TCRdb's copy keeps in-frame clones and lacks some. The data contain approximately 61,000 clones, roughly 72% of them singletons. No antigens are known for them. The material was CD4+ T cells from PBMCs cultured with HCoV-229E spike peptides, obtained after COVID-19 vaccination. Receptors were obtained from a human donor who received a COVID-19 vaccine. Each CDR3 is given with its conserved first and last residue. A D gene is named only where the DNA matches it firmly. Clone size is stated in some rows and not others, as once, few, many or a class when expanded.

clone_size	d_call	v_call	j_call	cdr3_aa	cdr3_nt
NA	TRBD1	TRBV6-5	TRBJ1-2	CASSTRQGANYGYTF	TGTGCCAGCAGTACTCGACAGGGAGCTAACTATGGCTACACCTTC
once	NA	TRBV5-1	TRBJ2-1	CASSTLQGSSYNEQFF	TGCGCCAGCAGCACCCTACAGGGTAGCTCCTACAATGAGCAGTTCTTC
NA	NA	TRBV5-4	TRBJ2-3	CASSFSPGDTQYF	TGTGCCAGCAGCTTCTCTCCTGGGGATACGCAGTATTTT
NA	NA	TRBV9	TRBJ1-2	CASSVVQNYGYTF	TGTGCCAGCAGCGTAGTCCAAAACTATGGCTACACCTTC
NA	TRBD1	TRBV5-6	TRBJ1-5	CASSLHDGTGIDSNQPQHF	TGTGCCAGCAGCTTGCATGACGGGACAGGGATAGATAGCAATCAGCCCCAGCATTTT
NA	TRBD1	TRBV29-1	TRBJ1-5	CSVGQGGQPQHF	TGCAGCGTTGGACAGGGAGGACAGCCCCAGCATTTT
NA	NA	TRBV7-2	TRBJ1-2	CASSSRAVYGYTF	TGTGCCAGCAGCTCCCGGGCAGTCTATGGCTACACCTTC
NA	TRBD1	TRBV2	TRBJ1-1	CASSDQGALNTEAFF	TGTGCCAGCAGTGATCAGGGGGCCCTGAACACTGAAGCTTTCTTT
NA	NA	TRBV6-1	TRBJ1-5	CASSDGGFSNQPQHF	TGTGCCAGCAGTGACGGGGGATTCAGCAATCAGCCCCAGCATTTT
NA	TRBD1	TRBV5-1	TRBJ1-4	CASSSGQGNEKLFF	TGCGCCAGCAGCTCGGGACAGGGGAATGAAAAACTGTTTTTT
NA	NA	TRBV18	TRBJ1-2	CASSPLTGPYGYTF	TGTGCCAGCTCACCGCTGACAGGACCTTATGGCTACACCTTC
NA	TRBD2	TRBV6-5	TRBJ2-3	CASSSGTSGGGDTQYF	TGTGCCAGCAGTTCGGGGACTAGCGGAGGTGGAGATACGCAGTATTTT
NA	NA	TRBV11-3	TRBJ1-2	CASSWGATILYGYTF	TGTGCCAGCAGCTGGGGGGCGACGATACTATATGGCTACACCTTC
NA	TRBD1	TRBV30	TRBJ2-2	CAWSTGTGGTGELFF	TGTGCCTGGAGTACCGGGACAGGGGGGACCGGGGAGCTGTTTTTT
NA	NA	TRBV29-1	TRBJ2-1	CSVLPGGHEQFF	TGCAGCGTCCTCCCCGGAGGGCATGAGCAGTTCTTC
NA	NA	TRBV18	TRBJ1-6	CASSPGSYNSPLHF	TGTGCCAGCTCACCAGGGTCCTATAATTCACCCCTCCACTTT
NA	NA	TRBV27	TRBJ1-2	CASSLYLNYGYTF	TGTGCCAGCAGTTTATACCTCAACTATGGCTACACCTTC
NA	NA	TRBV7-8	TRBJ2-3	CASSWAGSDTQYF	TGTGCCAGCAGCTGGGCGGGGTCAGATACGCAGTATTTT
NA	NA	TRBV6-5	TRBJ2-2	CASSYQVVSTGELFF	TGTGCCAGCAGTTATCAGGTCGTCAGTACCGGGGAGCTGTTTTTT
NA	NA	TRBV15	TRBJ1-4	CATSRDYGSTNEKLFF	TGTGCCACCAGCAGAGATTACGGATCAACTAATGAAAAACTGTTTTTT
NA	TRBD1	TRBV27	TRBJ2-2	CASWSAGQGFTGELFF	TGTGCCAGTTGGTCGGCGGGACAGGGATTCACCGGGGAGCTGTTTTTT
NA	NA	TRBV5-1	TRBJ2-3	CASSNKADTDTQYF	TGCGCCAGCAGTAACAAGGCCGACACAGATACGCAGTATTTT
NA	TRBD1	TRBV6-5	TRBJ1-2	CASSSGQNYGYTF	TGTGCCAGCAGTTCGGGACAGAACTATGGCTACACCTTC
NA	NA	TRBV30	TRBJ2-4	CAWSRQVGKNIQYF	TGTGCCTGGAGCCGACAGGTGGGAAAAAACATTCAGTACTTC
few	NA	TRBV12-2	TRBJ2-5	CASRPRCGAEAQETQYF	TGTGCAAGTCGCCCACGATGCGGCGCCGAAGCACAAGAGACCCAGTACTTC
NA	NA	TRBV5-1	TRBJ2-5	CASSRNREIVQETQYF	TGCGCCAGCAGCCGAAACAGGGAAATAGTCCAAGAGACCCAGTACTTC
NA	NA	TRBV30	TRBJ1-4	CAWSGQGGEKLFF	TGTGCCTGGAGTGGCCAGGGAGGTGAAAAACTGTTTTTT
NA	NA	TRBV6-1	TRBJ1-1	CASSEAGGNTEAFF	TGTGCCAGCAGTGAAGCTGGCGGGAACACTGAAGCTTTCTTT
NA	NA	TRBV7-2	TRBJ1-6	CASSLALSTLHF	TGTGCCAGCAGCTTAGCGCTATCCACCCTCCACTTT
NA	NA	TRBV9	TRBJ1-1	CASSVGGQLNTEAFF	TGTGCCAGCAGCGTAGGGGGGCAGCTGAACACTGAAGCTTTCTTT
NA	NA	TRBV7-3	TRBJ1-1	CASSLGWESTEAFF	TGTGCCAGCAGCCTCGGTTGGGAGAGCACTGAAGCTTTCTTT
once	TRBD2	TRBV6-6	TRBJ2-3	CASSRWGSSGGATDTQYF	TGTGCCAGCAGTCGATGGGGATCTAGCGGGGGGGCCACAGATACGCAGTATTTT
NA	TRBD2	TRBV24-1	TRBJ2-3	CATSDPTSGGTDTQYF	TGTGCCACCAGTGACCCTACTAGCGGGGGTACAGATACGCAGTATTTT
NA	TRBD1	TRBV24-1	TRBJ2-5	CATSDPGTDGETQYF	TGTGCCACCAGTGACCCCGGGACAGATGGAGAGACCCAGTACTTC
NA	NA	TRBV6-5	TRBJ1-2	CASSPRAPGYTF	TGTGCCAGCAGCCCGAGGGCTCCTGGCTACACCTTC
NA	TRBD1	TRBV2	TRBJ1-4	CASGQGEYNEKLFF	TGTGCCAGCGGACAGGGGGAGTATAATGAAAAACTGTTTTTT
few	TRBD1	TRBV5-1	TRBJ1-1	CASSLDRTGGTEAFF	TGCGCCAGCAGCTTGGACCGCACAGGGGGCACTGAAGCTTTCTTT
NA	NA	TRBV18	TRBJ1-4	CASSRDRNEKLFF	TGTGCCAGCTCGCGGGACCGGAATGAAAAACTGTTTTTT
NA	TRBD2	TRBV24-1	TRBJ2-2	CATSDPIAGSTGELFF	TGTGCCACCAGTGATCCGATAGCGGGGAGCACCGGGGAGCTGTTTTTT
NA	NA	TRBV11-1	TRBJ2-1	CASSLAFSNEQFF	TGTGCCAGCAGCTTAGCGTTTAGTAATGAGCAGTTCTTC
NA	NA	TRBV24-1	TRBJ2-3	CATSDQRGEQFSTQYF	TGTGCCACCAGTGACCAGAGAGGGGAGCAGTTTAGCACGCAGTATTTT
NA	NA	TRBV5-6	TRBJ2-5	CASSLVGGGGYQETQYF	TGTGCCAGCAGCTTGGTCGGAGGGGGCGGATACCAAGAGACCCAGTACTTC
NA	NA	TRBV5-1	TRBJ2-1	CASSHQGYYNEQFF	TGCGCCAGCAGTCATCAGGGTTACTACAATGAGCAGTTCTTC
NA	NA	TRBV19	TRBJ1-3	CASSPGHGNTIYF	TGTGCCAGTAGCCCGGGACATGGAAACACCATATATTTT
NA	TRBD1	TRBV5-6	TRBJ1-1	CASSFRGQLMNTEAFF	TGTGCCAGCAGTTTCCGGGGACAGCTCATGAACACTGAAGCTTTCTTT
NA	NA	TRBV2	TRBJ2-1	CASSGEQGEQFF	TGTGCCAGCAGTGGGGAACAGGGCGAGCAGTTCTTC